One and the same sample provided the 12 T cell receptor beta chains below, sequenced in a study of radiation and T cells in renal cell carcinoma (dated by TCRdb to the early 2020s). What this sample's time point label stands for: blood 2 weeks post-SBRT. The treatment or condition label, as the study defines it: 15 Gy SBRT to primary tumor, nephrectomy 4 weeks later. The library was obtained by the immunoSEQ multiplex PCR assay. This is the immuneACCESS table as TCRdb keeps it, with only in-frame sequences that have V and J called. A part of the clones is gone; compared with another copy, unresolved V genes explain less than half, and the rest is unexplained. The sample table records 150,000 to 190,000 clones; approximately 86% of these occur just once. The ten most abundant clones make up 10% to 15% of the sample. The material was blood, obtained from a patient whose treatment included radiotherapy and nephrectomy. These receptors originate from a woman between 45 and 65 years old with renal cell carcinoma.

This clone turned up a few times. This chain uses TRBV28 with TRBJ1-2, with D possibly TRBD1 on 6 matching bases. Trimming took off 6 bases at V and 4 bases at J, with 18 bases between the two ends. The germline V gene encodes CDR1 MDHEN and CDR2 SYDVKM. The CDR3 length is 15 residues. CDR3 in amino acids: CASSTPYQQGYGYTF. The CDR3 DNA reads as TGTGCCAGCAGCACCCCTTACCAACAGGGCTATGGCTACACCTTC.

This chain connects TRBV2 to TRBJ1-5; a weak D match, TRBD1 (6 bases). This CDR3 spans 14 amino acids. The ends were cut back, 1 base at V and 4 bases at J, with 8 bases in the middle. Germline V gene sequence: CDR1 SNHLY, CDR2 FYNNEI. The DNA for the CDR3 is TGTGCCAGCAGTGAAGGGACAGCTAATCAGCCCCAGCATTTT. Residues: CASSEGTANQPQHF.

J is TRBJ1-1 and V is TRBV18; 12 nucleotides match TRBD1. CDR1 is KGHSH, CDR2 LQKENI, per germline. J was trimmed by 0 bases and V by 3 bases; bases with no gene match: 8. The length of the CDR3 is 18 residues. This CDR3 reads CASSPPGTGGRMNTEAFF. For the CDR3, the DNA is TGTGCCAGCTCACCGCCCGGGACAGGGGGCAGAATGAACACTGAAGCTTTCTTT.

V usage is TRBV7-9 and J usage is TRBJ1-1; D is uncertain. This CDR3 has 13 amino acids. Trimming removed 7 bases from V and 4 bases from J, with 13 bases in between. Germline V CDR1 and CDR2: SEHNR, FQNEAQ (reference sequence). The DNA of the CDR3 is TGTGCCAGCACGGTCTCGGGCAGCACTGAAGCTTTCTTT. Its translation is CASTVSGSTEAFF.

The chain couples TRBV7-8 to TRBJ1-4; 8 bases map to TRBD1. J lost 3 bases, V lost 5 bases, and 8 bases had no gene match. CDR1 is SGHVS, CDR2 FQNEAQ, per germline. The CDR3 length is 16 residues. The CDR3 loop is CASSADQGAANEKLFF. The CDR3 nucleotides are TGTGCCAGCAGCGCGGACCAGGGGGCTGCTAATGAAAAACTGTTTTTT.

CDR3 in DNA: TGCAGTGCTTACCAGAAGTACGAGCAGTACTTC. Its protein product is CSAYQKYEQYF. The rearrangement joins TRBV20-1 to TRBJ2-7; D remains ambiguous. Germline assignment: CDR1 DFQATT and CDR2 SNEGSKA (reference sequence). This CDR3 is 11 amino acids long. Trimming took off 5 bases at V and 4 bases at J, with 9 bases between the two ends.

V usage is TRBV4-1 and J usage is TRBJ1-6, with D unclear. Per germline, CDR1 MGHRA and CDR2 YSYEKL. V lost 0 bases, J lost 3 bases, and 6 bases lay in between. This CDR3 is 15 amino acids long. The DNA of the CDR3 is TGCGCCAGCAGCCAAGATCCAGGCTATAATTCACCCCTCCACTTT. This encodes CASSQDPGYNSPLHF.

Written as DNA, the CDR3 is TGTGCCAGCAGTTCCCAGACAGGGGGAACGTTTGGCTACACCTTC. This translates into CASSSQTGGTFGYTF. The rearrangement links TRBV6-5 to TRBJ1-2, with TRBD1 matching 9 bases. Per the germline V gene, CDR1 is MNHEY and CDR2 is SVGAGI. The junction had 10 bases not matched to a gene; V was cut back by 4 bases and J by 7 bases. This CDR3 region has 15 residues.

This rearrangement joins TRBV9 to TRBJ1-1; tentatively, D is TRBD1 (5 bases). The ends were cut back, 3 bases at V and 3 bases at J, with 15 bases in the middle. Looked up from germline, CDR1 is SGDLS and CDR2 is YYNGEE. This CDR3 is built from 15 residues. CDR3 sequence reads: CASSERGVRDTEAFF. DNA of the CDR3: TGTGCCAGCAGCGAGAGAGGAGTCAGGGACACTGAAGCTTTCTTT.

The chain couples TRBV2 to TRBJ1-4; D may be TRBD1 (5 bases). The germline gives CDR1 SNHLY, CDR2 FYNNEI. V was clipped by 6 bases and J by 5 bases, with 16 bases between them. The CDR3 is 15 amino acids. The CDR3 sequence is CASRLTGTPNEKLFF. CDR3 DNA: TGTGCCAGCAGACTAACCGGGACTCCGAATGAAAAACTGTTTTTT.

This clone was counted once. V and J are TRBV5-4 and TRBJ2-1; 13 nucleotides agree with TRBD2. CDR1 SGHNT and CDR2 YYREEE come from the germline V gene (reference sequence). CDR3 length: 15 residues. V dropped 4 bases and J dropped 7; count of bases not matched to a gene: 5. CDR3 nucleotides: TGTGCCAGCAGCCCACGGACTAGCGGGGGTAATGAGCAGTTCTTC. It is translated as CASSPRTSGGNEQFF.

The chain is built from TRBV4-3 and TRBJ2-1; 8 nucleotides align to TRBD2. The germline V gene encodes CDR1 LGHNA and CDR2 YSLEER. V was pared by 2 bases and J by 10 bases, with 13 bases of the junction left unmatched. This CDR3 has 16 amino acids. CDR3 bases: TGCGCCAGCAGCCAATTTATTACGGGGGGGCCCACCGAGCAGTTCTTC. The encoded protein is CASSQFITGGPTEQFF.